These T cell receptor beta chains were read from a single sample in a study of CD8+ T cells in alopecia areata. Using immunoSEQ multiplex PCR, the repertoire was profiled, and TCRdb retains in-frame clones only, with some absent. The sample gives roughly 150,000 clones, about 51% of which show up once; more than 15% is in the top ten. Sequenced here: CD8+ T cells sorted from blood, sampled at week 4, from a patient treated with tofacitinib. The receptors shown here come from a human donor with alopecia areata. Each CDR3 is given with its conserved first and last residue. Each record gives: V gene, J gene, D gene, clone size, CDR3 DNA, CDR3 protein. The D gene is left open where the match is weak. Clone size appears in some rows only: once, few, many, or a class for an expanded clone.

V: TRBV30
J: TRBJ2-7
D: TRBD1
size: -
DNA: TGTGCCTGGAGTTTCCAGGGGGCCGGCGAGCAGTACTTC
CDR3: CAWSFQGAGEQYF

V: TRBV6-5
J: TRBJ1-1
D: -
size: -
DNA: TGTGCCAGCAGTTACTCGGACAGCCCGAACACTGAAGCTTTCTTT
CDR3: CASSYSDSPNTEAFF

V: TRBV6-5
J: TRBJ2-7
D: -
size: -
DNA: TGTGCCAGCAGTGACGCCGCGGGGATCGAGCAGTACTTC
CDR3: CASSDAAGIEQYF

V: TRBV18
J: TRBJ2-7
D: -
size: -
DNA: TGTGCCAGCTCAGATGCAGTGGACGAGCAGTACTTC
CDR3: CASSDAVDEQYF

V: TRBV7-8
J: TRBJ1-5
D: -
size: -
DNA: TGTGCCAGCAGGAGGGGGGAGTACAATCAGCCCCAGCATTTT
CDR3: CASRRGEYNQPQHF

V: TRBV23-1
J: TRBJ1-1
D: -
size: -
DNA: TGCGCCAGCAGTCAACGGACCTTTCACCCTGAAGCTTTCTTT
CDR3: CASSQRTFHPEAFF

V: TRBV11-2
J: TRBJ2-1
D: TRBD2
size: few
DNA: TGTGCCAGCAGCGTCCCTAGCGGGGGATACAATGAGCAGTTCTTC
CDR3: CASSVPSGGYNEQFF

V: TRBV21-1
J: TRBJ1-5
D: -
size: -
DNA: TGTGCCAGCAGCAAAGAGGATCCGTCAGGGGAGTGTAGTCAGCCCCAGCATTTT
CDR3: CASSKEDPSGECSQPQHF

V: TRBV7-2
J: TRBJ1-5
D: -
size: -
DNA: TGTGCCAGCAGCTTAGGAGCCAGACAGCCCCAGCATTTT
CDR3: CASSLGARQPQHF

V: TRBV30
J: TRBJ1-5
D: -
size: -
DNA: TGTGCCTGGAGTAAACAGAGCAATCAGCCCCAGCATTTT
CDR3: CAWSKQSNQPQHF

V: TRBV29-1
J: TRBJ1-1
D: -
size: few
DNA: TGCAGCGTTGACTGGGACACTGAAGCTTTCTTT
CDR3: CSVDWDTEAFF

V: TRBV27
J: TRBJ1-6
D: -
size: few
DNA: TGTGCCAGCACCTTAGTGTCGAGTCACGGTGCATCTTCACCCCTCCACTTT
CDR3: CASTLVSSHGASSPLHF

V: TRBV29-1
J: TRBJ2-5
D: TRBD2
size: -
DNA: TGCAGCGTCTTTGGACTAGCGGGGGCCCAAGAGACCCAGTACTTC
CDR3: CSVFGLAGAQETQYF

V: TRBV27
J: TRBJ2-1
D: TRBD2
size: -
DNA: TGTGCCAGCAGTTTGCTTGAAGCGGGGGGGCCTCGTGAGCAGTTCTTC
CDR3: CASSLLEAGGPREQFF

V: TRBV20-1
J: TRBJ1-3
D: -
size: few
DNA: TGCAGCGCCGCCTGGGACAACACCATATATTTT
CDR3: CSAAWDNTIYF

V: TRBV2
J: TRBJ2-4
D: -
size: many
DNA: TGTGCCAGCAGAGATCGAGACCCAGCCAAAAACATTCAGTACTTC
CDR3: CASRDRDPAKNIQYF

V: TRBV4-3
J: TRBJ1-2
D: -
size: once
DNA: TGCGCCAGCAGCCAAGTCTACGGAGGCGAGAGGGGCTACACCTTC
CDR3: CASSQVYGGERGYTF

V: TRBV9
J: TRBJ2-3
D: -
size: -
DNA: TGTGCCAGCAGCGTAGGTGGGGAAGATACGCAGTATTTT
CDR3: CASSVGGEDTQYF